The T cell receptor (beta chain) described here comes from a study of beta chain features in type 1 diabetes. CD4+ naive, central memory, regulatory and stem cell-like memory subsets were isolated by sorting on CD45RO/CCR7/CD25/CD127/CD95/CD27. This clone was detected only a few times. What it binds is not known. Expressed TCRB transcripts got sequenced, as all isolated RNA was reverse transcribed. Data came from immunoSEQ multiplex PCR; TCRdb stores just in-frame clones and leaves some out. The table includes some 660,000 clones, over 13% detected once. The CDR3 runs 10 residues. CDR1 and CDR2 from the germline V gene are MNHNS and SASEGT. Trimming took 6 bases from V and 12 from J, leaving 12 bases between them. Study-level findings and limits: PCR could preferentially amplify shorter templates, alike in patients and controls. Overrepresentation of cells with high TCR expression could result from cDNA sequencing. Type 1 diabetes patients had moderately but significantly shorter TCRB CDR3s in all four CD4+ subsets. Naive, central memory and Treg TCRB repertoires seemed to resemble each other more closely in patients than they did in healthy donors.

The TCR originated in a man between 18 and 29 years old with type 1 diabetes. J is TRBJ2-7 and V is TRBV6-1, with D tentatively TRBD1 (5 bases). Sequenced material: naive CD4+ T cells from blood. CDR3 residues: CASSDSRPYF. The CDR3 bases are TGTGCCAGCAGCGACAGTCGACCGTACTTC.